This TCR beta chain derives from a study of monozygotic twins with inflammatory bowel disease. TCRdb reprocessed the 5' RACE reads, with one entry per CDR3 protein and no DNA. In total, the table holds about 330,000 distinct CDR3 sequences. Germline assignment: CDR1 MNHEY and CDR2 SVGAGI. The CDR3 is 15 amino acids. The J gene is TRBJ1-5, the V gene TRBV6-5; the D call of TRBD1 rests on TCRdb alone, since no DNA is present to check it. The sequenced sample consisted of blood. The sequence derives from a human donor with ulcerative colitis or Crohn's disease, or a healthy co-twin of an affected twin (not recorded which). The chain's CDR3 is CASSYPGESNQPQHF.